This T cell receptor (beta chain) was documented in a study of blood T cell repertoires in COVID-19. Study details: Samples of COVID-19 (acute and convalescent) were obtained from the United States, Italy and Spain.

The table came from immunoSEQ multiplex PCR; TCRdb's copy has only in-frame clones and leaves some out. This sample carries 270,000 or so clones, roughly nine tenths of them seen once, and the ten largest clones take about 12%. Seattle-derived patients entered the study during active infection and were followed longitudinally. The count of this clone is one. Germline V CDR1 and CDR2: SGHVS, FNYEAQ. The CDR3 spans 14 residues. V gave up 6 bases and J gave up 8 bases; unmatched junction bases: 7. V is TRBV7-6 and J is TRBJ1-4; 9 bases agree with TRBD1. What was sequenced was peripheral blood. The sequence was obtained from a woman aged 25 to 45 with COVID-19, enrolled during active disease. The CDR3 reads CASSPTGGIEKLFF. Written as DNA, the CDR3 is TGTGCCAGCAGTCCGACAGGGGGTATCGAAAAACTGTTTTTT.